The rows below give T cell receptor beta chains drawn from one sample of a study of CXCR3-negative and CXCR3-positive naive CD8 T cells. From its re-call of the 5' RACE reads, TCRdb lists each CDR3 protein once, without DNA. This sample's table reports around 56,000 distinct CDR3 sequences. Sequenced material: naive CXCR3- CD8+ T cells from blood. The receptors were sampled from a human donor in good health. Some clones in this sample may be carry-over from other donors' samples. The CDR3 runs from the conserved cysteine through the conserved F or W. Fields, in order: V gene, J gene, CDR3 protein.

TRBV9	TRBJ2-1	CASSVGTSSFDNEQFF
TRBV20-1	TRBJ2-7	CSASTPNMEYGRETPYEQYF
TRBV23-1	TRBJ1-5	CASSQWPVGLWPQHF
TRBV6-5	TRBJ1-3	CASRTDRFSGNTIYF
TRBV12-3/TRBV12-4	TRBJ1-2	CASSLTGDYGYTF
TRBV7-7	TRBJ2-2	CASKLGGSTGELFF
TRBV14	TRBJ2-3	CASSQGVGQSTDTQYF
TRBV14	TRBJ2-3	CASSQGTARADTQYF
TRBV7-9	TRBJ2-3	CASSPGTLGDTQYF
TRBV7-2	TRBJ2-3	CASSLLGGRDTQYF
TRBV29-1	TRBJ2-3	CSVEGHSSTDTQYF
TRBV5-1	TRBJ2-7	CASSNADRGGSYEQYF
TRBV12-3/TRBV12-4	TRBJ1-5	CASSFQVFGRHSNQPQHF
TRBV6-2/TRBV6-3	TRBJ2-1	CASFNGGDNEQFF
TRBV5-6	TRBJ2-5	CASSSVETQYF
TRBV6-5	TRBJ2-5	CASSYPSGGALEETQYF
TRBV7-9	TRBJ2-7	CASSSGRLPYEQYF
TRBV4-3	TRBJ1-1	CASTRDLGSNTEAFF
TRBV12-5	TRBJ1-1	CASGRPPSGGPDTEAFF
TRBV7-8	TRBJ1-1	CASSLQGSTEAFF
TRBV4-2	TRBJ2-1	CASSQDNKKRGRGNEQFF
TRBV28	TRBJ1-1	CASSYDRAHTEAFF
TRBV7-8	TRBJ2-1	CASSLPRAGGLYNEQFF
TRBV11-3	TRBJ2-1	CASKARPDDEQFF
TRBV29-1	TRBJ2-2	CSVDFTGELFF
TRBV28	TRBJ2-7	CASAGALSYEQYF
TRBV28	TRBJ2-3	CASSSLSGGSTDTQYF
TRBV7-3	TRBJ2-7	CASSFGLAGEDEQYF